A single sample is the source of the 22 T cell receptor beta chains below, sequenced in a study of T cells in localized non-small cell lung cancer. Data came from immunoSEQ multiplex PCR; TCRdb stores just in-frame clones and leaves some out. This repertoire shows 70,000 to 100,000 clones, roughly 93% found once; its top ten account for 4.1%. This specimen consisted of PBMCs, obtained before any cancer treatment. The receptor set was obtained from a woman aged 40-69 years with stage II squamous cell lung carcinoma.

The chain joins TRBV7-9 to TRBJ2-2, with unresolved D. CDR1 and CDR2 (germline): SEHNR, FQNEAQ (reference sequence). Trimming took off 8 bases at V and 2 bases at J, with 3 bases between the two ends. The CDR3 covers 11 residues. The CDR3 reads CASGNTGELFF. The CDR3 DNA is TGTGCCAGCGGTAACACCGGGGAGCTGTTTTTT. The full variable domain, with the rest looked up from reference TRBV7-9 and TRBJ2-2, is DTGVSQNPRHKITKRGQNVTFRCDPISEHNRLYWYRQTLGQGPEFLTYFQNEAQLEKSRLLSDRFSAERPKGSFSTLEIQRTEQGDSAMYLCASGNTGELFFGEGSRLTVL.

The chain employs TRBV15 and TRBJ1-5; unclear D gene. The V end was cut by 3 bases, the J end by 5 bases, with 14 bases between. This CDR3 spans 15 amino acids. Germline V gene lookup returns CDR1 LNHNV and CDR2 YYDKDF (reference sequence). The CDR3 coding sequence is TGTGCCACCAGCAGCGGCAGGACCTCCTATCAGCCCCAGCATTTT. Translating it yields CATSSGRTSYQPQHF.

This clone was seen just once. The V call is TRBV6-6, the J call TRBJ1-1; D gene unclear. The CDR3 covers 12 residues. Germline CDR1 reads MNHNY; CDR2 reads SVGAGI (reference sequence). V lost 7 bases, J lost 2 bases, and 8 bases lay in between. The CDR3 protein is CASKWGNTEAFF. CDR3 nucleotide sequence: TGTGCCAGCAAGTGGGGAAACACTGAAGCTTTCTTT.

The rearrangement joins TRBV12-1 to TRBJ2-2; TRBD2 is the table's D call and was not checked against the DNA. TRBV12-1 is a pseudogene segment. The CDR3 has 17 amino acids. CDR3 loop: CASSGLLAGGPHRELFF. The CDR3 nucleotides read TGTGCCAGCAGCGGACTACTAGCGGGGGGGCCTCACCGGGAGCTGTTTTTT.

The CDR3 region is CASRGGGGTGELFF. The DNA for the CDR3 is TGTGCCAGCAGGGGAGGGGGAGGAACCGGGGAGCTGTTTTTT. V and J are TRBV6-5 and TRBJ2-2; D possibly corresponds to TRBD2 (7 bases). V was trimmed by 6 bases and J by 5 bases, leaving 13 bases between them. The CDR3 has 14 amino acids. CDR1 MNHEY and CDR2 SVGAGI come from the germline V gene.

CDR3 sequence (DNA): TGTGCCAGCAGCTTAGGGAGGACTGAAGCTTTCTTT. It codes for CASSLGRTEAFF. The rearrangement links TRBV6-1 to TRBJ1-1; no definite D call. The CDR3 has 12 amino acids. CDR1 is MNHNS, CDR2 SASEGT, per germline. V lost 6 bases, J lost 5 bases, and 10 bases lay in between.

CDR3 residues: CASSPGSGQGNTEAFF. DNA of the CDR3: TGTGCCAGCAGCCCTGGTTCTGGACAAGGGAACACTGAAGCTTTCTTT. This chain links TRBV5-6 with TRBJ1-1; possible D gene TRBD1, 5 bases. The ends were cut back, 4 bases at V and 1 base at J, with 17 bases in the middle. The CDR3 contains 16 residues. The germline CDR1 and CDR2 sequences are SGHDT and YYEEEE.

The V gene is TRBV30, the J gene TRBJ2-1, with D unclear. Germline V CDR1 and CDR2: GTSNPN, SVGIG (reference sequence). V was cut by 2 bases and J by 7 bases, with 12 bases left in between. This CDR3 contains 13 residues. CDR3 protein: CAWSTLMGNEQFF. The CDR3 DNA reads TGTGCCTGGAGTACCTTGATGGGTAATGAGCAGTTCTTC. Variable domain in full (rest from reference TRBV30 and TRBJ2-1): SQTIHQWPATLVQPVGSPLSLECTVEGTSNPNLYWYRQAAGRGLQLLFYSVGIGQISSEVPQNLSASRPQDRQFILSSKKLLLSDSGFYLCAWSTLMGNEQFFGPGTRLTVL.

In this sample, this clone turned up once. Here the CDR3 reads CASSFLTKGYTF. The DNA of the CDR3 is TGTGCCAGCAGTTTTCTCACAAAAGGCTACACCTTC. The rearrangement links TRBV28 to TRBJ1-2; D call uncertain. V lost 3 bases, J lost 8 bases, and 10 bases lay in between. The germline V gene encodes CDR1 MDHEN and CDR2 SYDVKM. The CDR3 totals 12 residues.

The V and J genes are TRBV6-6 and TRBJ2-7, with TRBD2 as a possible D gene (5 bases). Germline V gene sequence: CDR1 MNHNY, CDR2 SVGAGI (reference sequence). V lost 6 bases and J lost 3, with 15 bases in between. The CDR3 has 14 residues. CDR3 sequence (DNA): TGTGCCAGCAGACCCACCGGAGGTAGCTACGAGCAGTACTTC. As protein: CASRPTGGSYEQYF.

J is TRBJ2-7 and V is TRBV4-2; weak D call: TRBD2 (5 bases). Germline-derived CDR1 and CDR2 are LGHNA and YNFKEQ. Trimming took off 3 bases at V and 5 bases at J, with 17 bases between the two ends. The CDR3 is 15 residues long. This CDR3 is CASSQSWEIDHEQYF. The CDR3 bases are TGTGCCAGCAGCCAGAGTTGGGAGATTGACCACGAGCAGTACTTC.

This rearrangement joins TRBV4-2 to TRBJ2-5; no definite D call. V was clipped by 0 bases and J by 5 bases, with 10 bases between them. Germline values: CDR1 LGHNA, CDR2 YNFKEQ. The CDR3 extends over 14 amino acids. Here the CDR3 reads CASSQDLASETQYF. Written as DNA, the CDR3 is TGTGCCAGCAGCCAAGATTTGGCGTCGGAGACCCAGTACTTC.

The chain employs TRBV29-1 and TRBJ1-2, with 9 bases identical to TRBD1. The V gene's germline CDR1 is SQVTM and CDR2 ANQGSEA. J was trimmed by 8 bases and V by 6 bases; bases with no gene match: 7. CDR3 size: 12 residues. In DNA form, the CDR3 reads TGCAGCGTGGACAGGGGCGGGATGGGCTACACCTTC. It yields the protein CSVDRGGMGYTF.

This clone was recorded once. J is TRBJ1-4 and V is TRBV5-4; TRBD1 is a possible D gene (6 bases). Between the trimmed V and J ends, which lost 3 bases and 2 bases, there was a span of 8 bases. The germline V gene encodes CDR1 SGHNT and CDR2 YYREEE (reference sequence). The length of the CDR3 is 14 residues. The CDR3 loop is CASSSGATNEKLFF. CDR3 sequence (DNA): TGTGCCAGCAGCTCAGGGGCGACTAATGAAAAACTGTTTTTT.

This rearrangement joins TRBV29-1 to TRBJ2-7; 7 bases are a match to TRBD2. V lost 4 bases, J lost 4 bases, and 7 bases stayed unmatched. The germline gives CDR1 SQVTM, CDR2 ANQGSEA. This CDR3 is built from 13 residues. The CDR3 here is CSVVGEGRYEQYF. The DNA of the CDR3 is TGCAGCGTTGTCGGGGAGGGCCGGTACGAGCAGTACTTC.

This chain connects TRBV6-1 to TRBJ1-1; D is undetermined. The CDR3 is 12 residues long. Trimming pared 7 bases from V and 1 base from J, leaving 7 bases between. Looked up from germline, CDR1 is MNHNS and CDR2 is SASEGT. The CDR3 here is CASTATNTEAFF. The DNA for the CDR3 is TGTGCCAGCACCGCTACGAACACTGAAGCTTTCTTT.

This clone was counted a single time. V usage is TRBV5-4 and J usage is TRBJ1-2; maybe TRBD1 (6 bases). The germline V gene has CDR1 SGHNT and CDR2 YYREEE (reference sequence). The V end was cut by 1 base, the J end by 3 bases, with 13 bases between. This CDR3 spans 15 amino acids. The CDR3 protein is CASSLFDRIDYGYTF. The CDR3 bases are TGTGCCAGCAGCTTGTTTGACAGGATCGACTATGGCTACACCTTC.

The chain carries TRBV5-1 and TRBJ2-3, with D maybe TRBD2 (6 bases). Germline CDR1 is SGHRS and CDR2 is YFSETQ. The CDR3 has 15 amino acids. The V end lost 4 bases, the J end lost 1 base, and 13 bases lay between the germline ends. The CDR3 protein is CASSLGLGGTDTQYF. Written as DNA, the CDR3 is TGCGCCAGCAGCCTGGGACTCGGCGGCACAGATACGCAGTATTTT.

This chain joins TRBV6-1 and TRBJ1-1, with D uncertain. Trimming took 2 bases from V and 1 from J, leaving 11 bases between them. The CDR3 has 15 residues. Germline values: CDR1 MNHNS, CDR2 SASEGT. The CDR3 bases are TGTGCCAGCAGTGAATCCACGGATGGGAACACTGAAGCTTTCTTT. It specifies CASSESTDGNTEAFF.

The rearrangement links TRBV25-1 to TRBJ1-1, with D tentatively TRBD1 (5 bases). This CDR3 has 13 residues. V lost 6 bases and J lost 5, with 13 bases in between. The germline gives CDR1 MGHDK, CDR2 SYGVNS. The CDR3 DNA sequence: TGTGCCAGCAGAGGGGAAGTGGGGACTGAAGCTTTCTTT. Translation gives CASRGEVGTEAFF.

The chain couples TRBV5-4 to TRBJ2-2; 8 bases are a match to TRBD1. The V and J ends lost 2 bases and 4 bases, in that order; junction bases with no gene match: 1. Germline lookup yields CDR1 SGHNT and CDR2 YYREEE (reference sequence). The CDR3 is made up of 14 amino acids. Written as DNA, the CDR3 is TGTGCCAGCAGCTTACAGGGGGGCACCGGGGAGCTGTTTTTT. Translated: CASSLQGGTGELFF.

The chain has TRBV14 and TRBJ2-5, with 7 bases matching TRBD2. Germline trimming cut 3 bases from V and 3 bases from J; bases unmatched to any gene: 13. The CDR3 totals 17 residues. CDR1 and CDR2 (germline): SGHDN, FVKESK. Here the CDR3 DNA reads TGTGCCAGCAGCCACCCCTGGGGAGGGCGGAAGGAAGAGACCCAGTACTTC. This encodes CASSHPWGGRKEETQYF.